The present TCR beta chain was sequenced within a study of shared T cell receptors in the human thymus. The data were produced by immunoSEQ multiplex PCR, yet TCRdb's version contains in-frame clones alone and is incomplete. The table has over 350,000 clones, around 93% seen once; the top ten hold about 0.02%. Deletions cut 4 bases from V and 3 bases from J, with 13 bases between. This CDR3 is 14 amino acids long. From germline, CDR1 is GTSNPN and CDR2 SVGIG (reference sequence). Sequencing was carried out using thymocytes. The source is a human donor. The rearrangement uses TRBV30 and TRBJ1-3; D is perhaps TRBD1 (5 bases). The CDR3, as DNA: TGTGCCTGGATAAGGAGGGACGGTGGAAACACCATATATTTT. Protein product: CAWIRRDGGNTIYF. Full variable domain (rest looked up from reference TRBV30 and TRBJ1-3): SQTIHQWPATLVQPVGSPLSLECTVEGTSNPNLYWYRQAAGRGLQLLFYSVGIGQISSEVPQNLSASRPQDRQFILSSKKLLLSDSGFYLCAWIRRDGGNTIYFGEGSWLTVV.